This T cell receptor (beta chain) was found in a study of T-cell reconstitution after alpha-beta-depleted transplantation in children. For TCRbeta, the library was prepared with unique molecular identifiers. TCRdb analysed the PCR reads with MiXCR anew, one entry per CDR3 protein. The data show about 400,000 distinct CDR3 sequences, around 21% seen once. The CDR3 spans 14 residues. J gave up 5 bases and V 3 bases, and 4 bases lay outside the gene matches. Germline V gene lookup returns CDR1 KGHDR and CDR2 SFDVKD. This receptor was taken from a human donor who donated a stem cell graft to a child with acute myeloid leukemia. The sample was PBMCs from the stem cell graft donor, taken from the stem cell graft. The rearrangement uses TRBV24-1 and TRBJ1-1; 8 nucleotides line up with TRBD1. Here the CDR3 reads CATSDRTGRTEAFF. CDR3 in DNA: TGTGCCACCAGTGATAGGACAGGGAGGACTGAAGCTTTCTTT.